What follows is one T cell receptor beta chain and its context. Its antigen is still unknown. Then a second PCR, running about 6 to 12 cycles, was carried out with a sample-barcoded 5' primer and a J-beta primer mix. Each cDNA molecule received a tag from a template-switch adaptor that had 12 random nucleotides. A single record per CDR3 protein comes from TCRdb applying MiXCR to the 5' RACE reads. The table lists 1.5 million to 2 million distinct CDR3 sequences, 30% to 40% of them singletons. This specimen belongs to a study of blood T cells in healthy people across ages. Study-wide findings and caveats: Among long-lived donors, naive CD4+ cells were more numerous and diversity higher than in aged donors.

The origin of this receptor is a human donor in good health. The sequenced sample was blood.

As DNA, the CDR3 is TGCAGCGTTGAAGATCGGGGAGGGACCCAGTACTTC. It specifies CSVEDRGGTQYF. The chain is built from TRBV29-1 and TRBJ2-5; TRBD2 is a possible D gene (6 bases). Germline-derived CDR1 and CDR2 are SQVTM and ANQGSEA. The CDR3 contains 12 residues. V lost 0 bases to trimming and J lost 7 bases, with 9 bases between them.